A selection of T cell receptor beta chains follows, all from one sample in a study of CD8 T cells in ankylosing spondylitis. TCRdb used MiXCR to reprocess the 5' RACE reads, holding one entry per CDR3 protein. The data show a few hundred thousand distinct CDR3 sequences, about 20% seen once. The sample was blood, either unsorted or a sorted T cell fraction (not recorded which). The receptors were gathered from a male donor with ankylosing spondylitis. Both conserved end residues are trimmed from each CDR3.

j_call v_call cdr3_aa
TRBJ2-1 TRBV20-1 SARGLAGLDEQF
TRBJ1-1 TRBV10-3 AISEGVGSRAEAF
TRBJ1-2 TRBV5-1 ASSLERYGYT
TRBJ1-2 TRBV11-3 ASSLDQRDGGYT
TRBJ1-6 TRBV12-3/TRBV12-4 ATTRGRQGNSPLH
TRBJ2-7 TRBV28 ASSQLVGQAYEQY
TRBJ1-5 TRBV4-3 ASSRQVGPPGPQH
TRBJ2-4 TRBV29-1 SAGLRTGDFAKNIQY
TRBJ1-6 TRBV5-1 ASSHGQGGNSPLH
TRBJ2-2 TRBV6-5 ASSYPPTGTGELF
TRBJ1-3 TRBV4-1 ASSPMGGYGNTIY
TRBJ2-7 TRBV20-1 SASGGASYEQY
TRBJ2-5 TRBV7-2 ASSPHRGDGETQY